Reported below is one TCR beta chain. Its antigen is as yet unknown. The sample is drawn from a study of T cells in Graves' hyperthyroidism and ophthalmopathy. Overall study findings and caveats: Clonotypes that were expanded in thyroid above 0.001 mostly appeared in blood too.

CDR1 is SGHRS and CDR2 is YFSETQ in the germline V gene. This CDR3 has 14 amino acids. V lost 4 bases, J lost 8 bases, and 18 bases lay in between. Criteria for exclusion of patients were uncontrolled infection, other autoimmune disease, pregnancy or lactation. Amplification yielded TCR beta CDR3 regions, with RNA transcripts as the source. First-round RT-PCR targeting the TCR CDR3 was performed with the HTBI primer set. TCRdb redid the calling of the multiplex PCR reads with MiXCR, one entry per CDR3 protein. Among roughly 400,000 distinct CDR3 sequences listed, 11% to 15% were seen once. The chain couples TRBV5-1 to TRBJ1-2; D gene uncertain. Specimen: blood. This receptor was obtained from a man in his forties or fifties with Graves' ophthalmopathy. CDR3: CASSVESREGGYTF. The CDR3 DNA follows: TGCGCCAGCAGCGTGGAATCAAGGGAAGGAGGCTACACCTTC.